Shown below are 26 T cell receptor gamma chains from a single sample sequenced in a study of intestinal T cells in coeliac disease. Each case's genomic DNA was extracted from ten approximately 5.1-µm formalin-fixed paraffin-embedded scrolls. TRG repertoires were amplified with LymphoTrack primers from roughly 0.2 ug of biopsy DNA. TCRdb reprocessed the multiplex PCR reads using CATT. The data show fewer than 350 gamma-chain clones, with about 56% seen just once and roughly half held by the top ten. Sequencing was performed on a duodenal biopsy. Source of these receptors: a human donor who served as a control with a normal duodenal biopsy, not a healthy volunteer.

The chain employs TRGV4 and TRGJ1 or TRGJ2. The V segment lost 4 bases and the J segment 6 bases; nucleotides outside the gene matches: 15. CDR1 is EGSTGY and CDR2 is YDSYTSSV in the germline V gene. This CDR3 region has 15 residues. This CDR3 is CATWDRPRISYKKLF. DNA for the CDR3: TGTGCCACCTGGGACCGCCCACGAATTAGTTATAAGAAACTCTTT.

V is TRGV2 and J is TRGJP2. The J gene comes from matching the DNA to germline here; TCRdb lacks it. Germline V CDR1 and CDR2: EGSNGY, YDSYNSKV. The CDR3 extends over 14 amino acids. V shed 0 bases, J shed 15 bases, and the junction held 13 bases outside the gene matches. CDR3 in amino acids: CATWDGPGRLVKTF. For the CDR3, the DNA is TGTGCCACCTGGGACGGGCCGGGGCGATTGGTCAAGACGTTT.

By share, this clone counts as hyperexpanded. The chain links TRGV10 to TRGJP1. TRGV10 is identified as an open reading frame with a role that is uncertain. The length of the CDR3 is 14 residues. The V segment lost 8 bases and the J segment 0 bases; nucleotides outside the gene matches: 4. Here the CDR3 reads CAAWAYTTGWFKIF. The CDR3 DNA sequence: TGTGCTGCGTGGGCCTATACCACTGGTTGGTTCAAGATATTT.

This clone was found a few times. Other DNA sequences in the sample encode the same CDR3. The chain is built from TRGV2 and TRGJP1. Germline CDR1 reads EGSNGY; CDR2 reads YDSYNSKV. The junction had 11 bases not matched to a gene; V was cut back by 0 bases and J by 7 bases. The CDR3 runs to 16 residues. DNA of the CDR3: TGTGCCACCTGGGACGGGCGGGCGTCACTTGGTTGGTTCAAGATATTT. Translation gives CATWDGRASLGWFKIF.

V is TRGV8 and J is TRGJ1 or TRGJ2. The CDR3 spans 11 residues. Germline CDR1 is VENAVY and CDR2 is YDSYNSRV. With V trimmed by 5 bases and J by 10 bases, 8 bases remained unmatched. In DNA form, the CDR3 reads TGTGCCACCTGGGTTATTATGAAGAAACTCTTT. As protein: CATWVIMKKLF.

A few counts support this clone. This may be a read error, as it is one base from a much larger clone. The CDR3 DNA reads TGTGCCTTGTGGGAGGCGAGTTATTATAAGAAACTCTTT. This sequence encodes CALWEASYYKKLF. The chain links TRGV9 to TRGJ1 or TRGJ2. There are 13 residues in the CDR3. CDR1 and CDR2 (germline): GITISATS, ISYDGTV (reference sequence). Losses at the gene ends were 2 bases for V and 3 bases for J; bases not matched to a gene: 4.

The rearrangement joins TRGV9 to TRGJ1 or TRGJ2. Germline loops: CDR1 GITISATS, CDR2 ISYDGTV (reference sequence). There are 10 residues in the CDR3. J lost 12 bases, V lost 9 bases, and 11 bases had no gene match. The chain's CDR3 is CALEALMKLF. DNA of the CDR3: TGTGCCTTGGAAGCTCTAATGAAACTCTTT.

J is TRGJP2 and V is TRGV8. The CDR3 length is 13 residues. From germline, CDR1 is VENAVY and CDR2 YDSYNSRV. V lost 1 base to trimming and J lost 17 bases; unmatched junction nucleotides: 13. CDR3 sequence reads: CATWDREGGSKTF. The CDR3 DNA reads TGTGCCACCTGGGATAGAGAGGGTGGATCAAAGACGTTT.

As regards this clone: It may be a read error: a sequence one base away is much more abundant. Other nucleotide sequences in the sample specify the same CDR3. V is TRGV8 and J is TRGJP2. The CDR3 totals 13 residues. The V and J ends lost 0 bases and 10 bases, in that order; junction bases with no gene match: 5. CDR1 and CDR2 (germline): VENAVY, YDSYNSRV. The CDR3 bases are TGTGCCACCTGGGATAGGGAGGGTTGGATCAAGACGTTT. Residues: CATWDREGWIKTF.

CDR3 residues: CAAWDWVIRKLF. Here the CDR3 DNA reads TGTGCTGCGTGGGATTGGGTTATAAGGAAACTCTTT. The chain joins TRGV10 to TRGJ1 or TRGJ2. TRGV10 is an open reading frame, and its role is uncertain. With 8 bases clipped from V and 12 bases from J, the junction kept 14 bases outside the gene matches. This CDR3 spans 12 amino acids.

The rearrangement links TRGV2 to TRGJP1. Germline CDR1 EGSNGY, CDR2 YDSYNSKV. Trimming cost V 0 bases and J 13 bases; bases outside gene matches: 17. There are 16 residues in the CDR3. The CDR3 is CATWDGAGRHVVFKIF. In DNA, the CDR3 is TGTGCCACCTGGGACGGGGCGGGGCGTCACGTGGTGTTCAAGATATTT.

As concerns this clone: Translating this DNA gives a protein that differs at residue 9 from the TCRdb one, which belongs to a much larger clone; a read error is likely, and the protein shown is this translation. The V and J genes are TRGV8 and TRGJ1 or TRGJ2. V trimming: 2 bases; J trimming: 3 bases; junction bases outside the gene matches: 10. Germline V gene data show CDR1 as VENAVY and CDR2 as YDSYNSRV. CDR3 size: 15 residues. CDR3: CATWDTRSPYYKKLF. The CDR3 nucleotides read TGTGCCACCTGGGATACCAGGTCGCCTTATTATAAGAAACTCTTT.

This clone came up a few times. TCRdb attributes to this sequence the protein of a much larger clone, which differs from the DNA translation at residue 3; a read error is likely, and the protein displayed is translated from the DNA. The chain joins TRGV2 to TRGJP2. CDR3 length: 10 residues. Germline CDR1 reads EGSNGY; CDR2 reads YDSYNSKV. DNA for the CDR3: TGTGCCGCCTGGATGCGGATCAAGACGTTT. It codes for CAAWMRIKTF.

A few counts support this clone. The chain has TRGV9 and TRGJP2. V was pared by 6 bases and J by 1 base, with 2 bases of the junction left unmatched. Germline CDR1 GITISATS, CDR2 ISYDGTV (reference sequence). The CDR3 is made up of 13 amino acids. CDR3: CALWLSSDWIKTF. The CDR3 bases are TGTGCCTTGTGGCTTAGTAGTGATTGGATCAAGACGTTT.

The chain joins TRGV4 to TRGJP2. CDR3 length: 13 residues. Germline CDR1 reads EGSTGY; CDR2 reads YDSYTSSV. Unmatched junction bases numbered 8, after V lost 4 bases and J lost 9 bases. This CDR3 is CATWELVYWIKTF. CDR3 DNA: TGTGCCACCTGGGAACTAGTGTATTGGATCAAGACGTTT.

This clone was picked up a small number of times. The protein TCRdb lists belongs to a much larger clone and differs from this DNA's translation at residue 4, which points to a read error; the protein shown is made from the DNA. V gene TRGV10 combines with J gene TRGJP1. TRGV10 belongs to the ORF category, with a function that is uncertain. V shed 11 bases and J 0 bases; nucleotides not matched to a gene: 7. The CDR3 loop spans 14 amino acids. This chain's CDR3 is CAARAYTTGWFKIF. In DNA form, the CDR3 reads TGTGCTGCGCGGGCCTATACCACTGGTTGGTTCAAGATATTT.

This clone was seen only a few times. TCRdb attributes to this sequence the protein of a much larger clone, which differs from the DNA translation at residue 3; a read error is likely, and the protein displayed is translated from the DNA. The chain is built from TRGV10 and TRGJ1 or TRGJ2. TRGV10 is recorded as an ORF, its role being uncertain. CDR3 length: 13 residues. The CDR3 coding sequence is TGTGCTACGTGGGATTGGTGTTATTATAAGAAACTCTTT. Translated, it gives CATWDWCYYKKLF.

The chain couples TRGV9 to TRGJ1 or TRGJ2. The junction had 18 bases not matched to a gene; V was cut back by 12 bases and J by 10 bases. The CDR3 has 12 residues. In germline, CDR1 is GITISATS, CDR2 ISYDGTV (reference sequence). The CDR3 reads CALVGGAMKKLF. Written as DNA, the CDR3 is TGTGCCCTTGTGGGAGGTGCGATGAAGAAACTCTTT.

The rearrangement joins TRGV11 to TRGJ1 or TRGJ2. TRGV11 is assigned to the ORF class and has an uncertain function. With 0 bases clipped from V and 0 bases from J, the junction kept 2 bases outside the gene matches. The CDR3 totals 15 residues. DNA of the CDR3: TGTGCCTGCTGGATTAGGCACCTGAATTATTATAAGAAACTCTTT. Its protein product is CACWIRHLNYYKKLF.

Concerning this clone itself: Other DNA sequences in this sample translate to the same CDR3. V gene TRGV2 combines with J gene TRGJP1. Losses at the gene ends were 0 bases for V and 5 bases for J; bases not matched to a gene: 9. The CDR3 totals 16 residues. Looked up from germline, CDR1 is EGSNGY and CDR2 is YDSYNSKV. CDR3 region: CATWDGRASTGWFKIF. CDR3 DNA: TGTGCCACCTGGGACGGGCGGGCGTCGACTGGTTGGTTCAAGATATTT.

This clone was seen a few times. This CDR3 reads CATWGYCYKKLF. Here the CDR3 DNA reads TGTGCCACCTGGGGATACTGCTATAAGAAACTCTTT. This chain joins TRGV8 and TRGJ1 or TRGJ2. The V gene's germline CDR1 is VENAVY and CDR2 YDSYNSRV. The CDR3 consists of 12 residues. The J segment lost 7 bases and the V segment lost 5 bases, leaving 8 bases of the junction unmatched.

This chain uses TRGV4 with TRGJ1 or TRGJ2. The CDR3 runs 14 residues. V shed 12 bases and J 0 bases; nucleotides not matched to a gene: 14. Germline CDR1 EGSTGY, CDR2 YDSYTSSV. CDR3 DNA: TGTGCCCACCTGGGATGGACGAATTATTATAAGAAACTCTTT. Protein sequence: CAHLGWTNYYKKLF.

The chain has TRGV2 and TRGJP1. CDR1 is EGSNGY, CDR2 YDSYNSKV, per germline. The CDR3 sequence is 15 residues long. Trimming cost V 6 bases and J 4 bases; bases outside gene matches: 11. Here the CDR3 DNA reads TGTGCCACCTGGAGGGCGGGCGTCACTGGTTGGTTCAAGATATTT. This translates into CATWRAGVTGWFKIF.

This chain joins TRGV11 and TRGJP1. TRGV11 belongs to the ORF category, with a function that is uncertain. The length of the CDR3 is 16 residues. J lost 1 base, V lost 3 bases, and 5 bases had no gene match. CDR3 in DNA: TGTGCCTGCTGGATTAGGTCTATTACCACTGGTTGGTTCAAGATATTT. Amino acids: CACWIRSITTGWFKIF.

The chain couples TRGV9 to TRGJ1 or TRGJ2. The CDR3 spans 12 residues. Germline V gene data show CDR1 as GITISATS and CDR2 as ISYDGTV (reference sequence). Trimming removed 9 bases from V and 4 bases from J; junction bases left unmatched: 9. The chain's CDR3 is CALVGGYYKKLF. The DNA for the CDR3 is TGTGCCTTGGTGGGAGGCTATTATAAGAAACTCTTT.

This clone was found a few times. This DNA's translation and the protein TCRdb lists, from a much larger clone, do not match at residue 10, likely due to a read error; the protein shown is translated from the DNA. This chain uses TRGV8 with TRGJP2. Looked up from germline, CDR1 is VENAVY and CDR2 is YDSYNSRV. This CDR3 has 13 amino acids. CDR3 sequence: CATWDGGDWTKTF. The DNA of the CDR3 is TGTGCCACCTGGGATGGGGGTGATTGGACCAAGACGTTT.